This entry lists 12 T cell receptor beta chains sequenced from one sample in a study of Graves' ophthalmopathy and Graves' hyperthyroidism. The study amplified TCR beta CDR3 regions using RNA transcripts. Scientists carried out first-round RT-PCR using HTBI primers and then a second-round multiplex PCR. TCRdb independently ran MiXCR on the multiplex PCR reads; one entry per CDR3 protein. The sample lists about 660,000 distinct CDR3 sequences; more than 40% were seen once. The specimen sequenced was peripheral blood. The receptors here all came from an adult man with Graves' ophthalmopathy.

This sequence joins TRBV19 and TRBJ2-5; 13 nucleotides align to TRBD2. CDR3 length: 15 residues. V lost 8 bases, J lost 2 bases, and 5 bases stayed unmatched. In germline, CDR1 is LNHDA, CDR2 SQIVND (reference sequence). CDR3 sequence: CASRQLAGGQETQYF. The CDR3 nucleotides are TGTGCCAGTCGTCAACTAGCGGGGGGGCAAGAGACCCAGTACTTC.

This clonotype was recorded a few times. The V and J genes are TRBV9 and TRBJ2-7; D may be TRBD1 (5 bases). Germline lookup yields CDR1 SGDLS and CDR2 YYNGEE. V was trimmed by 4 bases and J by 4 bases, leaving 18 bases between them. This CDR3 has 15 residues. DNA for the CDR3: TGTGCCAGCAGCCCCCCAAGGGGTCAAAGATACGAGCAGTACTTC. Translation: CASSPPRGQRYEQYF.

The chain employs TRBV27 and TRBJ1-1; D unresolved. With 4 bases removed from V and 10 bases from J, the gap between germline ends came to 10 bases. Germline values: CDR1 MNHEY, CDR2 SMNVEV (reference sequence). The CDR3 is 11 amino acids. The chain's CDR3 is CASSSGEGAFF. CDR3 DNA sequence: TGTGCCAGCAGTTCTGGGGAGGGAGCTTTCTTT.

This clonotype was seen many times. This chain links TRBV7-9 with TRBJ2-7, with 7 positions matching TRBD1. There are 14 residues in the CDR3. The V gene's germline CDR1 is SEHNR and CDR2 FQNEAQ (reference sequence). Trimming took 3 bases from V and 2 from J; bases not matched to a gene: 4. CDR3 sequence: CASSFSQGAYEQYF. CDR3 nucleotides: TGTGCCAGCAGCTTTTCTCAGGGGGCCTACGAGCAGTACTTC.

Comment on this clonotype: A much larger clone lies a single base off, so this may be a read error. The CDR3: CSVISGSQDEQYF. The CDR3 DNA sequence: TGCAGCGTTATTAGCGGGAGCCAAGACGAGCAGTACTTC. This chain uses TRBV29-1 with TRBJ2-7; 9 nucleotides align to TRBD2. Germline V gives CDR1 SQVTM, CDR2 ANQGSEA. With V trimmed by 5 bases and J by 5 bases, 7 bases remained unmatched. CDR3 length equals 13 residues.

This clonotype has a count of ten or more. The chain carries TRBV7-4 and TRBJ2-5; possibly TRBD1 or TRBD2 for D (5 bases each). The germline V and J ends were trimmed by 5 bases and 0 bases, with 10 bases remaining between them. The CDR3 covers 14 residues. CDR1 SGHVT and CDR2 SQSDAQ come from the germline V gene. Here the CDR3 reads CASSPGAYQETQYF. CDR3 DNA sequence: TGTGCCAGCAGCCCCGGGGCGTACCAAGAGACCCAGTACTTC.

V and J are TRBV10-3 and TRBJ2-2; TRBD2 agrees at 10 bases. Trimming removed 10 bases from V and 3 bases from J; junction bases left unmatched: 11. The germline V gene has CDR1 ENHRY and CDR2 SYGVKD. The CDR3 is made up of 16 amino acids. The CDR3 nucleotides read TGTGCCAGCAGCCTAGCGGGAGTCTCTGACACCGGGGAGCTGTTTTTT. Encoded protein: CASSLAGVSDTGELFF.

To note about this clonotype: A much larger clone differs from this one at a single base, so this may be a read error. This chain joins TRBV7-2 and TRBJ2-7; TRBD2 matches 9 bases. Trimming took 1 base from V and 6 from J; bases not matched to a gene: 7. CDR3 size: 15 residues. Germline CDR1 SGHTA, CDR2 FQGNSA. The DNA of the CDR3 is TGTGCCAGCAGCTTAGGCCCAGCGGGGGGTAGCGAGCAGTACTTC. This sequence encodes CASSLGPAGGSEQYF.

This clonotype was seen a few times. The chain combines TRBV14 with TRBJ2-5; D might be TRBD1 (5 bases). The V end lost 0 bases, the J end lost 5 bases, and 13 bases lay between the germline ends. CDR1 is SGHDN and CDR2 is FVKESK in the germline V gene. CDR3 size: 15 residues. CDR3 nucleotides: TGTGCCAGCAGCCAAGATGCCAGGGTTGGGGAGACCCAGTACTTC. Protein: CASSQDARVGETQYF.

The chain employs TRBV24-1 and TRBJ1-5; TRBD1 might be the D (6 bases). Germline lookup yields CDR1 KGHDR and CDR2 SFDVKD. The V gene lost 5 bases and the J gene lost 11 bases, with 21 bases spanning the gap. The CDR3 runs to 15 residues. CDR3 coding DNA: TGTGCCACCAGTGGCCAAACAGGGTCAGGGGAGACCCAGCATTTT. Translation: CATSGQTGSGETQHF.

This chain joins TRBV29-1 and TRBJ1-2; 9 bases line up with TRBD1. Trimming removed 8 bases from V and 6 bases from J; junction bases left unmatched: 10. This CDR3 comprises 13 residues. Germline CDR1 SQVTM, CDR2 ANQGSEA. As DNA, the CDR3 is TGCAGCTTAAGGGGACAGGGTATCGATGGCTACACCTTC. This sequence encodes CSLRGQGIDGYTF.

The chain employs TRBV11-2 and TRBJ2-3; 7 nucleotides agree with TRBD1. The trim removed 6 bases at V and 4 bases at J, leaving 10 bases unmatched. Germline values: CDR1 SGHAT, CDR2 FQNNGV. The CDR3 sequence is 15 residues long. Here the CDR3 DNA reads TGTGCCAGCAGTTCCCCGGACAGGTTCCCAGATACGCAGTATTTT. Protein sequence: CASSSPDRFPDTQYF.